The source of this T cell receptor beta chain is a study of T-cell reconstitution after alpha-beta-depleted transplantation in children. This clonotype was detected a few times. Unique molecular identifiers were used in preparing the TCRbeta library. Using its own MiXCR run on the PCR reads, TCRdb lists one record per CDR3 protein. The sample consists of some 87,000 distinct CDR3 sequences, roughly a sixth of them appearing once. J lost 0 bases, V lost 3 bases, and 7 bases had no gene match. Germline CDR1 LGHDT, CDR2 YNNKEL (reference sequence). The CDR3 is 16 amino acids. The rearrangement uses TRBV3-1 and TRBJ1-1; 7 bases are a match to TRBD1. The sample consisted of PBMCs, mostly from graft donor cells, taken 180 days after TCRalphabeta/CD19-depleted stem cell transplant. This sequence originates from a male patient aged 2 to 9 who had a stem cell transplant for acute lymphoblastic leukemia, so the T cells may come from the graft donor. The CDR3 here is CASSHFLQGMNTEAFF. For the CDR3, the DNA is TGTGCCAGCAGCCACTTCTTACAGGGGATGAACACTGAAGCTTTCTTT.